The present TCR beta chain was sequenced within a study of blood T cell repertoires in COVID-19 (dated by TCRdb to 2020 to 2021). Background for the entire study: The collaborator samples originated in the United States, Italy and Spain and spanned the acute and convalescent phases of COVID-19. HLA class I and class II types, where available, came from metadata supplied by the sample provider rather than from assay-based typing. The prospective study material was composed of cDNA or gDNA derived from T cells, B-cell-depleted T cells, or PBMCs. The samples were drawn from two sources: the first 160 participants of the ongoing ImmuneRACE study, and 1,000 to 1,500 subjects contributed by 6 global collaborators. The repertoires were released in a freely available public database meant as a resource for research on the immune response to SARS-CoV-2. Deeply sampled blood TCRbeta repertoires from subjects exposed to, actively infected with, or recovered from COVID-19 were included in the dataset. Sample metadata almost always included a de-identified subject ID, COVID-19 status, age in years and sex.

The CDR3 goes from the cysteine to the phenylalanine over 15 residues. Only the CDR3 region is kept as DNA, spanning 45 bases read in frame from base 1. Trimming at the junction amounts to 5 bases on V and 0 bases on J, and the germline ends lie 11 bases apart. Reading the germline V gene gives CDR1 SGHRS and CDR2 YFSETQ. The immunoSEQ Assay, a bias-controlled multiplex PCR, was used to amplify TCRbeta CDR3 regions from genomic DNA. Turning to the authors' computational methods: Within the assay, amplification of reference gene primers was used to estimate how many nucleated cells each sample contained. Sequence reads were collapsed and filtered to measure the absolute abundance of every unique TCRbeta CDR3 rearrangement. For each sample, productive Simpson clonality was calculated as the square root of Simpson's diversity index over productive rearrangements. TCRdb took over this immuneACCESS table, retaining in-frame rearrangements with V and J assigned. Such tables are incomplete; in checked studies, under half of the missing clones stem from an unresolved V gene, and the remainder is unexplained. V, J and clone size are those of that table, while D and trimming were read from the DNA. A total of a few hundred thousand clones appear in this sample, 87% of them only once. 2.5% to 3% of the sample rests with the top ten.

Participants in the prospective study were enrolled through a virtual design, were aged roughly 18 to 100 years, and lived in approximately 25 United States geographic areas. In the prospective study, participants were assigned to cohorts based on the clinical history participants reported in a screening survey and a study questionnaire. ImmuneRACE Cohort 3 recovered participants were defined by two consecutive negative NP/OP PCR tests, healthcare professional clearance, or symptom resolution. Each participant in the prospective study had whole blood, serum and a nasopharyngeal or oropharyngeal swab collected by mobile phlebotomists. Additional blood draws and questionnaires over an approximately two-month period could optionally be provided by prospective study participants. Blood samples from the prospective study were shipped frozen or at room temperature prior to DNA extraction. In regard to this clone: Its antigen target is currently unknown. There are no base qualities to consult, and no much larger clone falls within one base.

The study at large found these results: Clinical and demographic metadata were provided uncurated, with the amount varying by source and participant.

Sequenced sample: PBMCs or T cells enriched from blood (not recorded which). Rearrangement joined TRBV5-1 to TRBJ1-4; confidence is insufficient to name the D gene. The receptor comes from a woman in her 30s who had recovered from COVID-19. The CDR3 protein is CASRPSVATNEKLFF. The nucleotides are TGCGCCAGCAGACCCTCCGTAGCAACTAATGAAAAACTGTTTTTT.